What follows are 2 T cell receptor beta chains derived from one specimen sequenced in a study of blood T cell repertoires in COVID-19. Some clones are missing from TCRdb's copy, which holds only in-frame ones; the method was immunoSEQ multiplex PCR. The data show roughly 330,000 clones, approximately 87% seen once. Sequenced input: PBMCs or T cells enriched from blood (not recorded which). Receptors were obtained from a woman aged 25 to 39 who had recovered from COVID-19.

The chain joins TRBV5-1 to TRBJ1-6, with 8 bases lining up with TRBD1. Trimming at V came to 4 bases and at J to 5 bases, leaving 8 bases not matched to a gene. The CDR3 is made up of 16 amino acids. Germline CDR1 SGHRS, CDR2 YFSETQ. CDR3: CASSPRPGQDNSPLHF. CDR3 nucleotides: TGCGCCAGCAGCCCCCGGCCGGGACAGGATAATTCACCCCTCCACTTT.

This rearrangement joins TRBV5-6 to TRBJ1-6, with D perhaps TRBD1 (6 bases). The V gene lost 4 bases and the J gene lost 11 bases, with 16 bases spanning the gap. Germline V gene data show CDR1 as SGHDT and CDR2 as YYEEEE. CDR3 size: 14 residues. The chain's CDR3 is CASSLDRLLAPLHF. Written as DNA, the CDR3 is TGTGCCAGCAGCCTGGACAGACTATTGGCACCCCTCCACTTT.